This T cell receptor (beta chain) derives from a study of T cell changes during pregnancy in multiple sclerosis. Measured with immunoSEQ multiplex PCR; TCRdb has only the in-frame clones, and not every one. The data show approximately 70,000 clones, with roughly 92% seen just once and less than 2% held by the top ten. The V and J ends lost 3 bases and 4 bases respectively, with 10 bases between them. The CDR3 is 14 amino acids. Germline CDR1 is LNHDA and CDR2 is SQIVND (reference sequence). This material consisted of peripheral blood, taken in the second trimester of pregnancy. The chain couples TRBV19 to TRBJ1-5; D may be TRBD1 (6 bases). The receptor comes from a female donor with multiple sclerosis, enrolled in a pregnancy study. The CDR3 nucleotides read TGTGCCAGTAGTATCCGGACAGCAAATCAGCCCCAGCATTTT. Translating it yields CASSIRTANQPQHF.